What follows are 27 T cell receptor beta chains derived from one specimen sequenced in a study of blood T cell repertoires in COVID-19. TCRdb keeps only in-frame clones here, not all; method: immunoSEQ multiplex PCR. The repertoire holds over 100,000 clones, with about 89% as singletons. The sample comprised peripheral blood. The receptors come from a man between 60 and 75 years old with COVID-19, enrolled during active disease.

The CDR3 loop is CASKRRENTEAFF. CDR3 in DNA: TGTGCCAGCAAACGACGGGAGAACACTGAAGCTTTCTTT. The chain couples TRBV27 to TRBJ1-1; D remains ambiguous. The CDR3 covers 13 residues. Germline-derived CDR1 and CDR2 are MNHEY and SMNVEV (reference sequence). Trimming shortened V by 7 bases and J by 1 base, and 10 bases separated the two germline ends.

This chain links TRBV20-1 with TRBJ2-7; D not certain. CDR3 length equals 14 residues. V shed 3 bases and J shed 3 bases, with 15 bases lying between them. Germline V gene lookup returns CDR1 DFQATT and CDR2 SNEGSKA (reference sequence). CDR3 in amino acids: CSASYSLSDYEQYF. In DNA form, the CDR3 reads TGCAGTGCTAGTTACAGCCTCAGTGACTACGAGCAGTACTTC.

This chain links TRBV9 with TRBJ2-2, with TRBD1 matching 7 bases. The CDR3 is made up of 15 amino acids. Trimming took 3 bases from V and 0 from J; bases not matched to a gene: 2. Germline values: CDR1 SGDLS, CDR2 YYNGEE. The CDR3 bases are TGTGCCAGCAGCGCGACAGGGACGAACACCGGGGAGCTGTTTTTT. This gives the protein CASSATGTNTGELFF.

The rearrangement joins TRBV7-6 to TRBJ1-4; D perhaps matches TRBD1 (6 bases). CDR3 length equals 14 residues. Germline V gene sequence: CDR1 SGHVS, CDR2 FNYEAQ. With 5 bases removed from V and 8 bases from J, the gap between germline ends came to 15 bases. CDR3 region: CASSRRGGEEKLFF. DNA of the CDR3: TGTGCCAGCAGCCGGAGGGGGGGGGAGGAAAAACTGTTTTTT. The full variable domain, in which reference TRBV7-6 and TRBJ1-4 provide the parts outside the CDR3, is GAGVSQSPRYKVTKRGQDVALRCDPISGHVSLYWYRQALGQGPEFLTYFNYEAQQDKSGLPNDRFSAERPEGSISTLTIQRTEQRDSAMYRCASSRRGGEEKLFFGSGTQLSVL.

This clone was picked up a small number of times. V and J are TRBV5-1 and TRBJ2-5, with a tentative D call TRBD2 (5 bases). This CDR3 region has 14 residues. Looked up from germline, CDR1 is SGHRS and CDR2 is YFSETQ. V gave up 0 bases and J gave up 5 bases, with 11 bases separating them. The CDR3 sequence is CASSLAGIGETQYF. CDR3 nucleotides: TGCGCCAGCAGCTTGGCGGGGATCGGGGAGACCCAGTACTTC.

This clone was observed once. This chain uses TRBV15 with TRBJ2-1; a weak D match, TRBD1 (6 bases). The germline V and J ends were trimmed by 0 bases and 9 bases, with 12 bases remaining between them. Germline assignment: CDR1 LNHNV and CDR2 YYDKDF (reference sequence). The CDR3 has 14 residues. The CDR3 sequence is CATSRDRNRAEQFF. DNA of the CDR3: TGTGCCACCAGCAGAGACCGAAACAGGGCTGAGCAGTTCTTC.

This rearrangement joins TRBV30 to TRBJ2-7, with 7 bases lining up with TRBD2. J was trimmed by 4 bases and V by 1 base; bases with no gene match: 13. The germline V gene encodes CDR1 GTSNPN and CDR2 SVGIG (reference sequence). This CDR3 comprises 16 residues. CDR3: CAWSDPRRRGKYEQYF. The CDR3 DNA sequence: TGTGCCTGGAGTGACCCCAGGCGGCGGGGGAAATACGAGCAGTACTTC.

The genes are TRBV6-5 and TRBJ1-4; 7 bases match TRBD1. The CDR3 is 14 residues long. Germline loops: CDR1 MNHEY, CDR2 SVGAGI. V shed 8 bases and J 3 bases; nucleotides not matched to a gene: 6. The CDR3 nucleotides read TGTGCCAGCTCCCCCAGGGGGTCTAATGAAAAACTGTTTTTT. Residues: CASSPRGSNEKLFF.

CDR3 loop: CASRAGQGLSTEAFF. The CDR3 bases are TGTGCCAGCAGAGCGGGACAGGGGCTCTCCACTGAAGCTTTCTTT. The chain carries TRBV6-5 and TRBJ1-1, with TRBD1 identical over 10 bases. This CDR3 region has 15 residues. Germline CDR1 and CDR2: MNHEY and SVGAGI. V trimming: 6 bases; J trimming: 4 bases; junction bases outside the gene matches: 8.

The chain uses TRBV25-1 and TRBJ1-2; TRBD1 is a possible D gene (5 bases). There are 16 residues in the CDR3. Germline values: CDR1 MGHDK, CDR2 SYGVNS. V was cut by 1 base and J by 3 bases, with 15 bases left in between. The CDR3 DNA is TGTGCCAGCAGTGAATTAACAGGAGCTAGTTACTATGGCTACACCTTC. As protein: CASSELTGASYYGYTF.

The chain carries TRBV19 and TRBJ2-3, with D maybe TRBD1 (5 bases). Trimming removed 9 bases from V and 3 bases from J, with 19 bases in between. This CDR3 has 15 amino acids. The germline V gene encodes CDR1 LNHDA and CDR2 SQIVND (reference sequence). The CDR3 sequence is CASSVRQGMTDTQYF. The CDR3 DNA reads TGTGCCAGCAGCGTTAGGCAGGGAATGACAGATACGCAGTATTTT.

V usage is TRBV9 and J usage is TRBJ1-3; the D gene is possibly TRBD1 (6 bases). This CDR3 has 15 residues. The V end lost 4 bases, the J end lost 4 bases, and 15 bases lay between the germline ends. Per germline, CDR1 SGDLS and CDR2 YYNGEE. The DNA of the CDR3 is TGTGCCAGCAGCCCCCTCGGACAGACCGGAAACACCATATATTTT. Translating it yields CASSPLGQTGNTIYF.

The rearrangement uses TRBV9 and TRBJ2-3, with a tentative D call TRBD1 (5 bases). Germline CDR1 reads SGDLS; CDR2 reads YYNGEE. There are 15 residues in the CDR3. Deletions cut 0 bases from V and 0 bases from J, with 8 bases between. DNA of the CDR3: TGTGCCAGCAGCGTAGTAGGGGCGAGCACAGATACGCAGTATTTT. This gives the protein CASSVVGASTDTQYF.

This chain links TRBV7-2 with TRBJ2-1, with a weak D call TRBD2 (6 bases). The CDR3 contains 11 residues. Germline V gene lookup returns CDR1 SGHTA and CDR2 FQGNSA. Trimming cost V 0 bases and J 15 bases, with 9 bases left between them. The CDR3 spells CASSLADYPFF. CDR3 nucleotide sequence: TGTGCCAGCAGCTTAGCGGACTACCCGTTCTTC.

V gene TRBV7-9 combines with J gene TRBJ2-4; 8 nucleotides line up with TRBD2. The CDR3 is 17 amino acids. Trimming at V came to 5 bases and at J to 4 bases, leaving 13 bases not matched to a gene. Germline assignment: CDR1 SEHNR and CDR2 FQNEAQ (reference sequence). CDR3 amino acids: CASSRLGAGGLKNIQYF. CDR3 nucleotide sequence: TGTGCCAGCAGCCGGTTGGGCGCGGGGGGCCTAAAAAACATTCAGTACTTC.

This clone was seen a few times. The genes are TRBV2 and TRBJ2-3; 7 nucleotides agree with TRBD1. The CDR3 covers 17 residues. Germline V gives CDR1 SNHLY, CDR2 FYNNEI. V shed 7 bases, J shed 4 bases, and the junction held 17 bases outside the gene matches. The CDR3 is CASIHRDSLPRSDTQYF. The DNA for the CDR3 is TGTGCCAGCATTCACCGGGACAGCCTACCCCGTTCAGATACGCAGTATTTT.

Here the CDR3 reads CASSQDRLSQGYGYTF. The CDR3 DNA reads TGTGCCAGCAGCCAAGATCGACTCTCCCAGGGCTATGGCTACACCTTC. The rearrangement links TRBV3-1 (or the pseudogene TRBV3-2) to TRBJ1-2; possibly TRBD1 for D (5 bases). Trimming cost V 0 bases and J 4 bases, with 15 bases left between them. Germline V lookup: CDR1 LGHDT, CDR2 YNNKEL (reference sequence). This CDR3 is 16 amino acids long.

This clone was seen just once. The chain has TRBV5-1 and TRBJ2-2; 14 nucleotides match TRBD2. CDR1 is SGHRS, CDR2 YFSETQ, per germline. V shed 7 bases and J 6 bases; nucleotides not matched to a gene: 5. The CDR3 runs 15 residues. CDR3 residues: CASQGLAGGAGELFF. In nucleotides, the CDR3 is TGCGCCAGCCAAGGACTAGCGGGGGGCGCCGGGGAGCTGTTTTTT.

This clone was observed a handful of times. CDR3 amino acids: CASSERDTSSNYGYTF. The CDR3 DNA is TGTGCCAGCAGCGAAAGGGACACTTCTTCTAACTATGGCTACACCTTC. The chain has TRBV7-9 and TRBJ1-2; a weak D match, TRBD1 (6 bases). Germline CDR1 reads SEHNR; CDR2 reads FQNEAQ (reference sequence). The V and J ends lost 5 bases and 0 bases respectively, with 16 bases between them. This CDR3 has 16 amino acids.

V is TRBV10-2 and J is TRBJ2-3; TRBD2 agrees at 11 bases. Trimming at V came to 5 bases and at J to 2 bases, leaving 3 bases not matched to a gene. The germline V gene encodes CDR1 WSHSY and CDR2 SAAADI. The CDR3 contains 15 residues. DNA of the CDR3: TGCGCCAGCAGTCGACTAGCGGGGTACACAGATACGCAGTATTTT. This codes for CASSRLAGYTDTQYF.

V is TRBV6-5 and J is TRBJ1-1; 7 positions agree with TRBD1. Germline V gene lookup returns CDR1 MNHEY and CDR2 SVGAGI. V was clipped by 6 bases and J by 6 bases; unmatched bases: 4. The CDR3 is made up of 12 amino acids. CDR3 amino acids: CASRRTGAEAFF. The CDR3 DNA reads as TGTGCCAGCAGACGGACAGGTGCTGAAGCTTTCTTT.

The chain links TRBV19 to TRBJ1-2, with D uncertain. Trimming removed 7 bases at V and 4 bases at J, with 16 bases between. The CDR3 length is 14 residues. CDR1 and CDR2 (germline): LNHDA, SQIVND (reference sequence). The CDR3 coding sequence is TGTGCCAGTAACACCTTGGAGGATCTCTATGGCTACACCTTC. Its translation: CASNTLEDLYGYTF.

The chain combines TRBV25-1 with TRBJ1-2; D may be TRBD1 (6 bases). The CDR3 has 16 amino acids. The V end was cut by 5 bases, the J end by 4 bases, with 20 bases between. The V gene's germline CDR1 is MGHDK and CDR2 SYGVNS. For the CDR3, the DNA is TGTGCCAGCAGTAAACGGGGCCCTCGGGACACCTATGGCTACACCTTC. Translation: CASSKRGPRDTYGYTF.

The chain uses TRBV2 and TRBJ1-3; a possible D gene is TRBD1 (6 bases). Trimming removed 8 bases from V and 4 bases from J, with 24 bases in between. Germline CDR1 SNHLY, CDR2 FYNNEI. The CDR3 covers 17 residues. The CDR3 coding sequence is TGTGCCAGCTCTCCCACCGTTGGCAGGGGCGTAGGAAACACCATATATTTT. Translated, it gives CASSPTVGRGVGNTIYF.

This clone was observed a handful of times. The chain employs TRBV5-1 and TRBJ2-4; D is unclear. The germline CDR1 and CDR2 sequences are SGHRS and YFSETQ. The CDR3 contains 19 residues. Trimming stripped 0 bases from V and 4 bases from J, with 23 bases between. The CDR3 here is CASSLARVGTRYEKNIQYF. For the CDR3, the DNA is TGCGCCAGCAGCTTGGCCCGGGTCGGCACCCGGTACGAGAAAAACATTCAGTACTTC. The full variable domain, completed using reference TRBV5-1 and TRBJ2-4, is KAGVTQTPRYLIKTRGQQVTLSCSPISGHRSVSWYQQTPGQGLQFLFEYFSETQRNKGNFPGRFSGRQFSNSRSEMNVSTLELGDSALYLCASSLARVGTRYEKNIQYFGAGTRLSVL.

This clone was recorded once. This rearrangement joins TRBV2 to TRBJ2-2; weak D call: TRBD1 (6 bases). Deletions cut 7 bases from V and 4 bases from J, with 16 bases between. This CDR3 has 15 amino acids. CDR1 and CDR2 (germline): SNHLY, FYNNEI. This CDR3 is CASTSQGIGTGELFF. The DNA for the CDR3 is TGTGCCAGCACCTCGCAGGGGATTGGCACCGGGGAGCTGTTTTTT.

The rearrangement uses TRBV6-6 and TRBJ1-1; 7 positions agree with TRBD1. Germline V gives CDR1 MNHNY, CDR2 SVGAGI (reference sequence). Germline trimming cut 10 bases from V and 1 base from J; bases unmatched to any gene: 9. The length of the CDR3 is 14 residues. CDR3: CATRPGTENTEAFF. The CDR3 DNA is TGTGCCACCCGACCGGGGACAGAGAACACTGAAGCTTTCTTT.